The present entry profiles one TCR beta chain with its context. This receptor's antigen is unknown. Base qualities are not recorded, but no much larger clone differs from it by a single base. Library preparation used PCR. The run used an Illumina HiSeq 2500. Unique molecular identifiers were incorporated into TCR beta cDNA libraries to reduce PCR and sequencing biases. Every 1 to 10 million input T cells yielded approximately 500,000 cDNA molecules, meaning each molecule approximated one T cell. The patient libraries were prepared and sequenced using the same protocol as the earlier healthy control dataset. Samples belonging to the same batch were prepared together, multiplexed and sequenced on a shared HiSeq lane. The paper's data handling went like this. MIGEC handled the raw barcoded reads, throwing out single-read molecular identifier groups before consensus assembly and CDR3 extraction. VDJtools was used for post-analysis of the clonotype tables, with diversity normalized by down-sampling every dataset to the smallest sample size. In repertoire overlap clustering, CDR3 amino acid sequences, but not nucleotide sequences, were matched to correct batch-related cross-sample contamination. The raw public data were reprocessed by TCRdb itself: fastp quality trimming at Q25, MiXCR clonotype calling, in-frame beta chains only. Every CDR3 protein is listed once, alongside the most common genes and DNA of its rows. These V and J calls originate from TCRdb's pipeline instead of the authors' own analysis. The sample data list 750,000 to 950,000 distinct CDR3 sequences, and about 50% of these were observed just once. In total, the top ten clones hold roughly 4.4% of the sample.

This specimen comes from a study of post-analysis software for immune sequencing data (dated by TCRdb to the mid-2010s). Study-level background: Recorded disease courses included relapsing-remitting, secondary progressive and progressive-relapsing multiple sclerosis, with some patients lacking subtype annotation. A subset of samples was prepared in parallel using single-end sample barcoding, then pooled and co-amplified after Illumina adapter ligation. Patient repertoires were compared against about twelve previously published healthy control repertoires from donors aged about 6 to 27 years.

To demonstrate the VDJtools post-analysis software, the study profiled TCR beta repertoires from the peripheral blood of about a dozen young patients with multiple sclerosis. The multiple sclerosis patients were children and adolescents between roughly 6 and 17 years of age. What the work shows at the level of the full study, not this receptor alone: Four to six TRBV segments, including TRBV5-6, TRBV5-1 and TRBV20-1, were significantly more frequent in patients than controls. The multiple sclerosis patient group was slightly younger than the control group. Strong co-clustering of samples prepared in the same batch was shown by direct clustering with F measure, prompting a batch-effect correction. Significantly lower normalized Chao1 diversity was found in multiple sclerosis patients than in controls, suggesting substantial peripheral T-cell clonal expansion.

As encoded in the germline V gene (reference sequence), CDR1 is MNHEY while CDR2 is SMNVEV. The CDR3 has 15 amino acids, counting the end cysteine and phenylalanine. Only CDR3 DNA remains: 45 bases, in frame from the first base. Cut back by 6 bases and 3 bases, the V and J ends lie 15 bases apart. The source material was blood. The sequence is built from TRBV27 and TRBJ1-5; the D region possibly corresponds to TRBD1 (5 bases align). The receptor was derived from a girl between 5 and 17 years old with multiple sclerosis. DNA sequence: TGTGCCAGCAGCCTAGAGGTGGGGCCCAATCAGCCCCAGCATTTT. This translates into CASSLEVGPNQPQHF.